What follows are 8 T cell receptor beta chains derived from one specimen sequenced in a study of blood T cell repertoires in COVID-19. The protocol was immunoSEQ multiplex PCR, while the TCRdb copy is restricted to in-frame clones and leaves out a portion. The repertoire holds a few hundred thousand clones, with 90% as singletons. The sequencing input was peripheral blood. The source is a woman aged 55-75 years with COVID-19, enrolled during active disease.

The chain uses TRBV19 and TRBJ2-1; TRBD1 matches at 9 bases. The CDR3 has 15 amino acids. Losses at the gene ends were 6 bases for V and 3 bases for J; bases not matched to a gene: 6. Per the germline V gene, CDR1 is LNHDA and CDR2 is SQIVND (reference sequence). The DNA for the CDR3 is TGTGCCAGTAGGACCGGACAGGGGAACTACAATGAGCAGTTCTTC. Amino acids: CASRTGQGNYNEQFF.

The V and J genes are TRBV6-5 and TRBJ1-1; 10 nucleotides align to TRBD1. After removal of 0 bases from V and 1 base from J, the junction contained 2 bases not matched to a gene. Germline-derived CDR1 and CDR2 are MNHEY and SVGAGI. CDR3 length: 16 residues. The CDR3 DNA reads TGTGCCAGCAGTTACTCGGGGACAGGGGCGAACACTGAAGCTTTCTTT. As protein: CASSYSGTGANTEAFF.

The J gene is TRBJ1-1, the V gene TRBV10-3; D is possibly TRBD1 (5 bases). Trimming cost V 2 bases and J 3 bases, with 10 bases left between them. The CDR3 is made up of 14 amino acids. Looked up from germline, CDR1 is ENHRY and CDR2 is SYGVKD. CDR3 nucleotides: TGTGCCATCAGTGAGGTCGGGACTGACACTGAAGCTTTCTTT. This codes for CAISEVGTDTEAFF.

This clone appeared a single time. V and J are TRBV2 and TRBJ2-2; TRBD1 matches 7 bases. This CDR3 contains 14 residues. V lost 8 bases and J lost 1; bases outside the gene matches: 4. Germline V gene lookup returns CDR1 SNHLY and CDR2 FYNNEI. The chain's CDR3 is CASQGDRNTGELFF. The CDR3 DNA is TGTGCCAGCCAGGGGGACAGGAACACCGGGGAGCTGTTTTTT.

This chain connects TRBV7-9 to TRBJ2-2; no definite D call. The CDR3 is 11 amino acids. Trimming cost V 5 bases and J 6 bases, with 4 bases left between them. Germline values: CDR1 SEHNR, CDR2 FQNEAQ (reference sequence). The CDR3 protein is CASSRAGELFF. In DNA form, the CDR3 reads TGTGCCAGCAGCCGGGCCGGGGAGCTGTTTTTT.

This chain's CDR3 is CASSPNTAGDTEAFF. CDR3 DNA sequence: TGCGCCAGCAGCCCTAATACCGCGGGGGACACTGAAGCTTTCTTT. The rearrangement joins TRBV5-1 to TRBJ1-1; the D gene is possibly TRBD1 (5 bases). Trimming pared 4 bases from V and 3 bases from J, leaving 16 bases between. The CDR3 is 15 residues long. CDR1 and CDR2 (germline): SGHRS, YFSETQ.

This sequence joins TRBV10-3 and TRBJ1-1, with D tentatively TRBD1 (5 bases). The CDR3 covers 15 residues. The germline V gene has CDR1 ENHRY and CDR2 SYGVKD. V was clipped by 8 bases and J by 4 bases, with 20 bases between them. The CDR3 protein is CAIGRQGGVGTEAFF. The CDR3 DNA follows: TGTGCCATCGGAAGGCAGGGAGGTGTGGGCACTGAAGCTTTCTTT.

V and J are TRBV2 and TRBJ1-5, with TRBD1 matching 7 bases. CDR1 and CDR2 (germline): SNHLY, FYNNEI. The CDR3 spans 15 residues. After removal of 6 bases from V and 1 base from J, the junction contained 6 bases not matched to a gene. CDR3 bases: TGTGCCAGCAGGGCTGGGACAGTCAGCAATCAGCCCCAGCATTTT. Amino acids: CASRAGTVSNQPQHF.